Given below is one T cell receptor beta chain in context. The data were obtained in a study of monozygotic twins with inflammatory bowel disease. CDR3 length: 15 residues. Germline V gene data show CDR1 as SGHKS and CDR2 as YYEKEE (reference sequence). Addition of UMIs with a 6-nucleotide sample barcode was achieved by template switching. TCRdb re-called the 5' RACE reads; every CDR3 protein appears as one record, without DNA. Its table lists around 450,000 distinct CDR3 sequences. The source of this sequence is a human donor with ulcerative colitis or Crohn's disease, or a healthy co-twin of an affected twin (not recorded which). Sequences were obtained from blood. This chain links TRBV5-5 with TRBJ1-6. The CDR3 sequence: CASSLAGGGSSPLHF.